This T cell receptor (beta chain) was profiled in a study of identical twins. Findings and limits, study-wide: Models underpredicted monozygotic twin sharing of out-of-frame TCR alpha. Zero-insertion results could be subject to partial confounding by invariant MAIT and iNKT cells.

This clonotype came up many times. Its antigen remains unidentified. A universal primer site was incorporated via template switching, and the cDNA contained unique molecular identifiers. Each CDR3 protein gets one entry after TCRdb re-called the 5' RACE reads with MiXCR. Of 550,000 to 800,000 distinct CDR3 sequences listed, 7% to 7.5% are singletons. The CDR3 covers 12 residues. CDR1 MGHRA and CDR2 YSYEKL come from the germline V gene. The ends were cut back, 3 bases at V and 3 bases at J, with 5 bases in the middle. The same data also contributed to another study, on yellow fever vaccine responses in identical twins.

This clonotype was obtained from a woman between 18 and 29 years old in good health. Material: PBMCs. The J gene is TRBJ2-5, the V gene TRBV4-1, with D unclear. The CDR3 loop reads CASSHSEETQYF. CDR3 nucleotide sequence: TGCGCCAGCAGCCATAGTGAAGAGACCCAGTACTTC.